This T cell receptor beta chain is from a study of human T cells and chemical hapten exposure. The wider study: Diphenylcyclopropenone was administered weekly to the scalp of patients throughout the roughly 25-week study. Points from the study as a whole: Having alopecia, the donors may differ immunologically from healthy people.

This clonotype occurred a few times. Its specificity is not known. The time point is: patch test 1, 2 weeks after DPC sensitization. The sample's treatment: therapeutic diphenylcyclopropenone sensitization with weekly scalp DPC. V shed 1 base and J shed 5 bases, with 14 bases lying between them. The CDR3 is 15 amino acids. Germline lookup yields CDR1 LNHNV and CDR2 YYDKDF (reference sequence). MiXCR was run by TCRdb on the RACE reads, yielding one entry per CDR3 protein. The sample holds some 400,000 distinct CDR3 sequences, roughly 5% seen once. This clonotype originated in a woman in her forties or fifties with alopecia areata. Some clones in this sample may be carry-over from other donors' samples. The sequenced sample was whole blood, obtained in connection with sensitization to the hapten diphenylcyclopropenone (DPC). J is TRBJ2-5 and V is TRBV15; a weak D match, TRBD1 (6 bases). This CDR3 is CATSRVEQGGETQYF. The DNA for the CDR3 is TGTGCCACCAGCAGAGTCGAACAGGGCGGTGAGACCCAGTACTTC.